This entry is about one TCR beta chain. Method: immunoSEQ multiplex PCR; TCRdb's copy keeps in-frame clones and lacks some. The sample carries approximately 34,000 clones, 85% to 90% recorded once. The data belong to a study of T cell changes during pregnancy in multiple sclerosis. Germline CDR1 reads LNHDA; CDR2 reads SQIVND (reference sequence). The J segment lost 9 bases and the V segment lost 7 bases, leaving 2 bases of the junction unmatched. CDR3 length: 11 residues. This sequence was found in a female donor with multiple sclerosis, enrolled in a pregnancy study. Sequenced material: CD8+ T cells from peripheral blood mononuclear cells, taken after pregnancy. The rearrangement links TRBV19 to TRBJ2-3; 9 bases match TRBD2. This chain's CDR3 is CASMSGGTQYF. CDR3 bases: TGTGCCAGTATGAGCGGGGGGACGCAGTATTTT.